The sequence of this TCR beta chain was determined in a study of response to subunit inactivated influenza vaccine. This clonotype has at least ten counts. The antigen remains unidentified. General study points: Every seasonal influenza vaccination brings in few new T cells, the authors suggested.

One entry per CDR3 protein, called by TCRdb with MiXCR from the RT-PCR reads. The sample includes about 160,000 distinct CDR3 sequences, approximately 10% of them seen just once. This sequence was found in a man in his fifties who received an inactivated influenza vaccine. Source: non-naive T cells sorted from PBMCs, taken 35 to 45 days after vaccination.

CDR3 sequence reads: CASSERMPQETQYF. CDR3 DNA sequence: TGCGCCAGCAGCGAACGGATGCCCCAAGAGACCCAGTACTTC. The V call is TRBV5-1, the J call TRBJ2-5, with no clear D. The length of the CDR3 is 14 residues. The germline CDR1 and CDR2 sequences are SGHRS and YFSETQ. V was trimmed by 4 bases and J by 1 base, leaving 11 bases between them.